This T cell receptor beta chain was captured in a study of T cell responses to AZD1222 COVID-19 vaccine. Points from the study as a whole: Donors were mostly white British, more females; clonal diversity possibly underestimated. The number of AZD1222 recipients seropositive at baseline was only 5 to 7. Repertoires were sampled only after the peak T cell response. With two AZD1222 doses given, Spike-specific TCR breadth and depth both rose.

The length of the CDR3 is 11 residues. V dropped 6 bases and J dropped 5 bases, with 5 bases sitting between them. Germline V gene lookup returns CDR1 DFQATT and CDR2 SNEGSKA (reference sequence). This table comes from immunoSEQ multiplex PCR, and its TCRdb copy is limited to in-frame clones, with some not included. The sample lists some 72,000 clones; around 92% were seen once. In regard to this clone: The target antigen is unknown.

Sequencing used peripheral blood, obtained on day 0 of MenACWY control vaccination. The rearrangement links TRBV20-1 to TRBJ2-6; D uncertain. The TCR originated in an adult in good health. The CDR3, as DNA: TGCAGTGCACCTAGGGCCAACGTCCTGACTTTC. It translates to CSAPRANVLTF.